The 16 T cell receptor beta chains below were found in one sample sequenced in a study of T cells in Graves' hyperthyroidism and ophthalmopathy. Amplification of TCR beta CDR3 regions was performed using RNA transcripts as template. HTBI primers drove first-round RT-PCR of the TCR CDR3. TCRdb reanalysed the multiplex PCR reads using MiXCR and keeps one entry per CDR3 protein. The sample holds approximately 410,000 distinct CDR3 sequences, roughly an eighth seen once. The sample was blood. The receptors originated from a woman between 18 and 30 years old with Graves' hyperthyroidism.

This clonotype was detected a few times. The V and J genes are TRBV19 and TRBJ2-7; 7 nucleotides match TRBD1. Germline-derived CDR1 and CDR2 are LNHDA and SQIVND (reference sequence). V was pared by 6 bases and J by 4 bases, with 12 bases of the junction left unmatched. The CDR3 sequence is 15 residues long. The CDR3 bases are TGTGCCAGTAGAACAGGCCCAGGGGGAGTTTACGAGCAGTACTTC. This encodes CASRTGPGGVYEQYF.

A few counts support this clonotype. V usage is TRBV24-1 and J usage is TRBJ2-1; the D is unclear. Trimming left V 0 bases short and J 12 bases short, with 8 bases between. CDR1 and CDR2 from the germline V gene are KGHDR and SFDVKD. The CDR3 spans 12 residues. As DNA, the CDR3 is TGTGCCACCAGTGATTTGGGTCACCCGCAGTTCTTC. Translation gives CATSDLGHPQFF.

This clonotype was picked up many times. The chain recombines TRBV28 with TRBJ2-3, with 14 nucleotides matching TRBD2. Germline V gives CDR1 MDHEN, CDR2 SYDVKM. The V gene end was trimmed by 7 bases and the J gene end by 5 bases; junction bases not matched to a gene: 2. The CDR3 loop spans 14 amino acids. The CDR3, as DNA: TGTGCCAGCACAGGACTAGCGGGAGGAGATACGCAGTATTTT. Protein: CASTGLAGGDTQYF.

At least ten counts were recorded for this clonotype. The chain links TRBV6-2 or TRBV6-3 to TRBJ2-5; tentative D call: TRBD1 (5 bases). Trimming took 0 bases from V and 5 from J, leaving 13 bases between them. CDR1 is MNHEY, CDR2 SVGEGT, per germline. This CDR3 has 15 amino acids. CDR3 residues: CASSYSYRQEETQYF. The CDR3 nucleotides are TGTGCCAGCAGTTACTCGTACAGGCAAGAGGAGACCCAGTACTTC.

Turning to this clonotype: This may be a read error: a much more frequent sequence differs by one nucleotide. V usage is TRBV30 and J usage is TRBJ1-5; 7 positions match TRBD1. J lost 3 bases, V lost 0 bases, and 8 bases had no gene match. The CDR3 loop spans 16 amino acids. Germline values: CDR1 GTSNPN, CDR2 SVGIG (reference sequence). The CDR3 region has the DNA TGTGCCTGGAGTGTGAGGGGGCCTACCCACAATCAGCCCCAGCATTTT. Translated: CAWSVRGPTHNQPQHF.

The V gene is TRBV20-1, the J gene TRBJ2-7; D might be TRBD1 (6 bases). In germline, CDR1 is DFQATT, CDR2 SNEGSKA (reference sequence). The CDR3 extends over 14 amino acids. Trimming removed 6 bases at V and 4 bases at J, with 19 bases between. The CDR3 spells CSAEDADRPYEQYF. DNA for the CDR3: TGCAGTGCCGAGGACGCGGACAGACCATACGAGCAGTACTTC.

This clonotype was counted ten times or more. CDR3 protein: CASRSDRGHFVSSTDTQYF. In nucleotides, the CDR3 is TGTGCCAGCAGAAGCGACAGGGGGCACTTCGTTTCTAGCACAGATACGCAGTATTTT. The chain combines TRBV27 with TRBJ2-3, with TRBD1 matching 10 bases. Germline values: CDR1 MNHEY, CDR2 SMNVEV (reference sequence). The CDR3 totals 19 residues. The ends lost 6 bases at V and 0 bases at J; junction bases unmatched: 15.

In its sample, this clonotype was seen many times. V and J are TRBV6-1 and TRBJ2-2; TRBD1 is a possible D gene (6 bases). V lost 6 bases and J 1 base, leaving 18 bases between the germline ends. CDR3 length equals 17 residues. Germline CDR1 is MNHNS and CDR2 is SASEGT. CDR3 loop: CASSTGFRDVNTGELFF. The CDR3 nucleotides read TGTGCCAGCAGCACAGGGTTCAGGGACGTGAACACCGGGGAGCTGTTTTTT.

This clonotype was found many times. The chain has TRBV28 and TRBJ2-7; D is uncertain. Germline V gene sequence: CDR1 MDHEN, CDR2 SYDVKM. The CDR3 sequence is 14 residues long. The V end lost 3 bases, the J end lost 4 bases, and 13 bases lay between the germline ends. CDR3 bases: TGTGCCAGCAGTTTGGCGACCCGGTCGTACGAGCAGTACTTC. It yields the protein CASSLATRSYEQYF. Complete variable domain (other parts from reference TRBV28 and TRBJ2-7): DVKVTQSSRYLVKRTGEKVFLECVQDMDHENMFWYRQDPGLGLRLIYFSYDVKMKEKGDIPEGYSVSREKKERFSLILESASTNQTSMYLCASSLATRSYEQYFGPGTRLTVT.

This clonotype has just a few counts. The chain is built from TRBV10-3 and TRBJ2-1; 7 positions match TRBD1. Germline V gives CDR1 ENHRY, CDR2 SYGVKD. Losses at the gene ends were 6 bases for V and 1 base for J; bases not matched to a gene: 9. The CDR3 is 16 residues long. CDR3 coding DNA: TGTGCCATCAGCTTGAAAACGGGACAGTCCTACAATGAGCAGTTCTTC. Its translation is CAISLKTGQSYNEQFF.

This clonotype was observed at least ten times. This chain links TRBV11-2 with TRBJ2-7; D is tentatively TRBD1 or TRBD2 (5 bases each). Trimming pared 3 bases from V and 4 bases from J, leaving 16 bases between. Germline values: CDR1 SGHAT, CDR2 FQNNGV. The CDR3 runs to 15 residues. The CDR3 loop reads CASSLDWDEKYEQYF. The CDR3, as DNA: TGTGCCAGCAGCTTGGACTGGGACGAAAAGTACGAGCAGTACTTC. Variable domain in full (rest from reference TRBV11-2 and TRBJ2-7): EAGVAQSPRYKIIEKRQSVAFWCNPISGHATLYWYQQILGQGPKLLIQFQNNGVVDDSQLPKDRFSAERLKGVDSTLKIQPAKLEDSAVYLCASSLDWDEKYEQYFGPGTRLTVT.

The rearrangement uses TRBV15 and TRBJ1-4; no clear D gene. In germline, CDR1 is LNHNV, CDR2 YYDKDF (reference sequence). The CDR3 loop spans 15 amino acids. Trimming left V 0 bases short and J 7 bases short, with 12 bases between. The CDR3 DNA sequence: TGTGCCACCAGCAGAGAGGCAGTCACGCTTGAAAAACTGTTTTTT. Its protein is CATSREAVTLEKLFF.

The chain is built from TRBV28 and TRBJ1-1, with D possibly TRBD1 on 5 matching bases. This CDR3 comprises 14 residues. Germline V lookup: CDR1 MDHEN, CDR2 SYDVKM. V lost 6 bases to trimming and J lost 10 bases, with 21 bases between them. In DNA, the CDR3 is TGTGCCAGCAGCTCAATTTCGGGGGTGAAGAGAGCTTTCTTT. Its translation: CASSSISGVKRAFF.

This clonotype was seen at least ten times. The chain joins TRBV3-1 to TRBJ1-1; TRBD1 agrees at 9 bases. This CDR3 is 15 amino acids long. Germline CDR1 reads LGHDT; CDR2 reads YNNKEL (reference sequence). With 4 bases clipped from V and 4 bases from J, the junction kept 7 bases outside the gene matches. Written as DNA, the CDR3 is TGTGCCAGCAGCCCCCGGACAGGGGTCGGCACTGAAGCTTTCTTT. It is translated as CASSPRTGVGTEAFF.

The chain recombines TRBV7-3 with TRBJ2-2; TRBD2 aligns across 14 bases. The CDR3 is made up of 18 amino acids. Germline V lookup: CDR1 SGHTA, CDR2 FQGTGA. V shed 3 bases and J 1 base; nucleotides not matched to a gene: 4. CDR3 in amino acids: CASSFGTSGSLNTGELFF. CDR3 DNA sequence: TGTGCCAGCAGCTTCGGGACTAGCGGGAGCCTGAACACCGGGGAGCTGTTTTTT.

V usage is TRBV30 and J usage is TRBJ1-1, with TRBD1 as a possible D gene (5 bases). CDR1 and CDR2 (germline): GTSNPN, SVGIG (reference sequence). The CDR3 extends over 14 amino acids. V shed 2 bases and J shed 5 bases, with 15 bases lying between them. CDR3 in amino acids: CAWSRLGQGTEAFF. CDR3 nucleotides: TGTGCCTGGAGTAGATTGGGGCAGGGAACTGAAGCTTTCTTT.